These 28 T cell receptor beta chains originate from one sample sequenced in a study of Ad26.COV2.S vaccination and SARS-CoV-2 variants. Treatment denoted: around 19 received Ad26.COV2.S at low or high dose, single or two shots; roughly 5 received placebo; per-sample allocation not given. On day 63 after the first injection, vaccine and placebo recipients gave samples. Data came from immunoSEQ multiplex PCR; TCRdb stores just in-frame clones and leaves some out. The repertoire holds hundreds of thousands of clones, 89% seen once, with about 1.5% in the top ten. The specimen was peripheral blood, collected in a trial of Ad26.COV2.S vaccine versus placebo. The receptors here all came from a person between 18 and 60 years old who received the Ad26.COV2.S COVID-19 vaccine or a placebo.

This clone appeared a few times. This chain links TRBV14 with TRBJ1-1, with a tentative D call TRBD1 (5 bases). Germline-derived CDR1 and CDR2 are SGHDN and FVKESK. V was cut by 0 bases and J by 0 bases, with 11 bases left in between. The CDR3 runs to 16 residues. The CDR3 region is CASSQDWGGLNTEAFF. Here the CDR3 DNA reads TGTGCCAGCAGCCAAGATTGGGGGGGTTTGAACACTGAAGCTTTCTTT.

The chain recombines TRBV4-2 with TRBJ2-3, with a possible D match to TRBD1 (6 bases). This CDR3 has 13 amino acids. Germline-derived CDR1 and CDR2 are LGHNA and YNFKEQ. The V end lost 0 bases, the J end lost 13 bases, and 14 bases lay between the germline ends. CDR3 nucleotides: TGTGCCAGCAGCCAAGATCTCTTGGCAGGGGAGTATTTT. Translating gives CASSQDLLAGEYF.

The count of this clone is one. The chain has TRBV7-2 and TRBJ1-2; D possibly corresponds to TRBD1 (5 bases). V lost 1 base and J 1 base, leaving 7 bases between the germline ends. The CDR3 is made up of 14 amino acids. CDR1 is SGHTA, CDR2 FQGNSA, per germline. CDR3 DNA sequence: TGTGCCAGCAGCTTAGGACAGATTAACTATGGCTACACCTTC. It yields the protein CASSLGQINYGYTF.

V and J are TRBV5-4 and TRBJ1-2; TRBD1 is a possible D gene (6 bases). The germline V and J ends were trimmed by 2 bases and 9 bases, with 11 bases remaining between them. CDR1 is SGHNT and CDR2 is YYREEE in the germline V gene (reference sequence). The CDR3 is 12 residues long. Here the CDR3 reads CASSFQGSSYTF. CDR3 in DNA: TGTGCCAGCAGCTTCCAGGGGTCGAGCTACACCTTC. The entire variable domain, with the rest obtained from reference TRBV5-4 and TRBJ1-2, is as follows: ETGVTQSPTHLIKTRGQQVTLRCSSQSGHNTVSWYQQALGQGPQFIFQYYREEENGRGNFPPRFSGLQFPNYSSELNVNALELDDSALYLCASSFQGSSYTFGSGTRLTVV.

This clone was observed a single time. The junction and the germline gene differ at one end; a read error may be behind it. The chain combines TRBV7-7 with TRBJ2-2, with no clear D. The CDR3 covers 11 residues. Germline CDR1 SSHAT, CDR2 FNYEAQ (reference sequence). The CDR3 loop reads CASTDTGELFF. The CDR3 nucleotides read TGTGCTAGCACCGACACCGGGGAGCTGTTTTTT.

The CDR3 sequence is CASSVGLGAGFSLAKNIQYF. The DNA for the CDR3 is TGTGCCAGCAGCGTAGGTTTGGGGGCAGGTTTCAGTCTAGCCAAAAACATTCAGTACTTC. V usage is TRBV9 and J usage is TRBJ2-4, with D possibly being TRBD1 (6 bases). Trimming took 0 bases from V and 0 from J, leaving 22 bases between them. Germline V gene sequence: CDR1 SGDLS, CDR2 YYNGEE. The CDR3 runs 20 residues.

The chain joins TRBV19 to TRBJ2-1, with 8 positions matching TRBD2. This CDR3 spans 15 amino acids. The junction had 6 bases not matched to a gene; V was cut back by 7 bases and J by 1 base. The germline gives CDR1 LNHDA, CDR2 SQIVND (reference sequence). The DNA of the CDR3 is TGTGCCAGTACCCGTAGCGGGGAATCCTACAATGAGCAGTTCTTC. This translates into CASTRSGESYNEQFF.

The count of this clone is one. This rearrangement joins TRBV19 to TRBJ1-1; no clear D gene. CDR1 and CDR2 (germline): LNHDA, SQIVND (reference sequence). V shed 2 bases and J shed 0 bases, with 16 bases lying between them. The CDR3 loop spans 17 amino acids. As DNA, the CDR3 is TGTGCCAGTAGTATACACAGTGGGCGGCTCATGAACACTGAAGCTTTCTTT. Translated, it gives CASSIHSGRLMNTEAFF.

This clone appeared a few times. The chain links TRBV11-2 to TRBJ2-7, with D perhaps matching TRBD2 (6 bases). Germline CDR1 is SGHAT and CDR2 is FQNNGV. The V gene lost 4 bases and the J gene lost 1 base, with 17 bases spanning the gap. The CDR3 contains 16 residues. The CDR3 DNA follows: TGTGCCAGCAGCTCCAATGGCGGGATACCTTCCTACGAGCAGTACTTC. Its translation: CASSSNGGIPSYEQYF.

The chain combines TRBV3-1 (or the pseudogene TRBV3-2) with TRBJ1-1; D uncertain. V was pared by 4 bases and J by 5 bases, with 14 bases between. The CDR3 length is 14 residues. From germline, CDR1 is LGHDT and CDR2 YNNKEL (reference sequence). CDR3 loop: CASSPDTQRTEAFF. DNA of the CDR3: TGTGCCAGCAGCCCTGACACTCAGCGGACTGAAGCTTTCTTT.

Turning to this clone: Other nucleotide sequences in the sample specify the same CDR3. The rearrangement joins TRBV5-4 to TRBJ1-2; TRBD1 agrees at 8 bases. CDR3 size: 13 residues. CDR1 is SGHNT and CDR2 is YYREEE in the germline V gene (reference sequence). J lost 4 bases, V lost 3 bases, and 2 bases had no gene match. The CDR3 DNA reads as TGTGCCAGCAGCTCCGACAGGGGCTATGGCTACACCTTC. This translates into CASSSDRGYGYTF.

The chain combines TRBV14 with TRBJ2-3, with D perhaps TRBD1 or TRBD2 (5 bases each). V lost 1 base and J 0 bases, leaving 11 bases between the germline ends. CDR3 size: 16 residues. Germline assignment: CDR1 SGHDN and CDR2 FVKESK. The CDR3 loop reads CASSQGWGGSTDTQYF. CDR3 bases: TGTGCCAGCAGCCAAGGTTGGGGCGGGAGCACAGATACGCAGTATTTT.

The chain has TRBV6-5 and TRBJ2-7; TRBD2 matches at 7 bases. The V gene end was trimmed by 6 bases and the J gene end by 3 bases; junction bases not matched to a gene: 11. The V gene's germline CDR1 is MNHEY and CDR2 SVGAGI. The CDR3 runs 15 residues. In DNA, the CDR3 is TGTGCCAGCAGCCTACGCCCAAGCGGGAACTACGAGCAGTACTTC. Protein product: CASSLRPSGNYEQYF.

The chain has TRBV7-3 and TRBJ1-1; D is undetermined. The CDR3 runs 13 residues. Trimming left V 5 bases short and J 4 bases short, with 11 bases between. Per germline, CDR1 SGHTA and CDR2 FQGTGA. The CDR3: CASSQSGSTEAFF. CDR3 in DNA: TGTGCCAGCAGCCAGTCGGGGAGCACTGAAGCTTTCTTT. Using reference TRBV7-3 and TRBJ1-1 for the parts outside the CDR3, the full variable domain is GAGVSQTPSNKVTEKGKYVELRCDPISGHTALYWYRQSLGQGPEFLIYFQGTGAADDSGLPNDRFFAVRPEGSVSTLKIQRTERGDSAVYLCASSQSGSTEAFFGQGTRLTVV.

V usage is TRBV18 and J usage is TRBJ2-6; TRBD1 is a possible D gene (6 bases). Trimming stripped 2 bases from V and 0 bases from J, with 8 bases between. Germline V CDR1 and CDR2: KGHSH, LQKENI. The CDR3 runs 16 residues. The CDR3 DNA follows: TGTGCCAGCTCACCAGCAGGGGTCTCTGGGGCCAACGTCCTGACTTTC. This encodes CASSPAGVSGANVLTF.

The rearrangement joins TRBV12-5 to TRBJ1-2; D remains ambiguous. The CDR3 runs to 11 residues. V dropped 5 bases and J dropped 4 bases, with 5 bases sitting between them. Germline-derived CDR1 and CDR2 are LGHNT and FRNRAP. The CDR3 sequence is CASGRSYGYTF. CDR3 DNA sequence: TGTGCTAGTGGTCGCTCCTATGGCTACACCTTC.

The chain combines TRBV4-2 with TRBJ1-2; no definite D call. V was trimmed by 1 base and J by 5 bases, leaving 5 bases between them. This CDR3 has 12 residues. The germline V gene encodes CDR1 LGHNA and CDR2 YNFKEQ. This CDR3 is CASSQGVYGYTF. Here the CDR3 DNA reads TGTGCCAGCAGCCAAGGGGTTTATGGCTACACCTTC.

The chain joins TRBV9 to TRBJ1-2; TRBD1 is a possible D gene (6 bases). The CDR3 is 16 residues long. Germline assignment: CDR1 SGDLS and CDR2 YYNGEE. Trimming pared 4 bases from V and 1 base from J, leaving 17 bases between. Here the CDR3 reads CASSPTGGTLNYGYTF. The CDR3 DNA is TGTGCCAGCAGCCCCACTGGGGGGACACTTAACTATGGCTACACCTTC.

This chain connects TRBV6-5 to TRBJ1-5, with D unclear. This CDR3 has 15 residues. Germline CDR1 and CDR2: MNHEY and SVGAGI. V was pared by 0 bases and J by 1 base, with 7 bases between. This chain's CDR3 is CASSYSNYSNQPQHF. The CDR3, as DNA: TGTGCCAGCAGTTACTCGAATTACAGCAATCAGCCCCAGCATTTT.

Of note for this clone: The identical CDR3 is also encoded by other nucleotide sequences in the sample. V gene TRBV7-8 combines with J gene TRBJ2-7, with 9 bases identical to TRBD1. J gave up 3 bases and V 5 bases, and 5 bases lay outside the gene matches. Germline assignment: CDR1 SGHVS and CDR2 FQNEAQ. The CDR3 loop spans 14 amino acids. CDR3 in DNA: TGTGCCAGCAGCCCGGGACAGGGACTCTACGAGCAGTACTTC. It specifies CASSPGQGLYEQYF.

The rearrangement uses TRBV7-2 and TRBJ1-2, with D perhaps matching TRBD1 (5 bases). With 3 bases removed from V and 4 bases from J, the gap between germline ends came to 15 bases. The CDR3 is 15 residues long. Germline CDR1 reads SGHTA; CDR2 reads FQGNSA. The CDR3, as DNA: TGTGCCAGCAGCTTCCGGGACGCTCCCGCCTATGGCTACACCTTC. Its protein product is CASSFRDAPAYGYTF.

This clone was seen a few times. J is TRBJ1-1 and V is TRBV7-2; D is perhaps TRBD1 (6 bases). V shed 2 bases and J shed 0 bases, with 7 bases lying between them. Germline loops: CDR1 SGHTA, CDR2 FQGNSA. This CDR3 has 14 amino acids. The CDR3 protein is CASSLQGLNTEAFF. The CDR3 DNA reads TGTGCCAGCAGCTTACAGGGGTTGAACACTGAAGCTTTCTTT.

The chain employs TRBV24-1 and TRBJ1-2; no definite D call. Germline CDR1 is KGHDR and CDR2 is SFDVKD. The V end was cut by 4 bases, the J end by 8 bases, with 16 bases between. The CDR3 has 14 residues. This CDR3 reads CATSDPAQVEGYTF. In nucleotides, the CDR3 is TGTGCCACCAGTGACCCAGCCCAAGTGGAGGGCTACACCTTC.

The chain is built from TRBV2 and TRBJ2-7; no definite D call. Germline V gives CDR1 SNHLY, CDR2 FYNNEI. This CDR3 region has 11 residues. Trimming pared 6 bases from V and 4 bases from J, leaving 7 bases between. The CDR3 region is CASRTYYEQYF. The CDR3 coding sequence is TGTGCCAGCAGGACTTATTACGAGCAGTACTTC.

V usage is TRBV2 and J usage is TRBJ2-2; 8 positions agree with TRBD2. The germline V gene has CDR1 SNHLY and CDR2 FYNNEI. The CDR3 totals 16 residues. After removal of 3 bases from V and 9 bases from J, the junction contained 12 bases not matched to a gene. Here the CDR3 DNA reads TGTGCCAGCAGTGAGGCAGCGGGAGCCCTCCCTCGGGAGCTGTTTTTT. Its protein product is CASSEAAGALPRELFF.

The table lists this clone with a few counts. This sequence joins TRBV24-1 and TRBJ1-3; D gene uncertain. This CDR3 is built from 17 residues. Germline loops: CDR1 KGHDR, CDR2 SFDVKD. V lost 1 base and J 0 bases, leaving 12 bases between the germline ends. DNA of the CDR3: TGTGCCACCAGTGATTTACCAGGATCGGACTCTGGAAACACCATATATTTT. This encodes CATSDLPGSDSGNTIYF.

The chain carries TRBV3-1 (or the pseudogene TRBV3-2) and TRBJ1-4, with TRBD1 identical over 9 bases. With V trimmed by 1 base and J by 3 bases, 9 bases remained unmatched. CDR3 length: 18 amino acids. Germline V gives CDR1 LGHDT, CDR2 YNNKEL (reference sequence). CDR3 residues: CASSQGDREDNSNEKLFF. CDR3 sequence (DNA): TGTGCCAGCAGCCAAGGGGACAGGGAAGACAATTCTAATGAAAAACTGTTTTTT.

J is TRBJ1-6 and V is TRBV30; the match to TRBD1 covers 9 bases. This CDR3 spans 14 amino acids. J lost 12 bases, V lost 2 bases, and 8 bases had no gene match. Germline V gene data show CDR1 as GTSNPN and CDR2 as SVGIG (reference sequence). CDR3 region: CAWSLGKTGGPLHF. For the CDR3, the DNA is TGTGCCTGGAGTCTGGGGAAGACAGGGGGACCCCTCCACTTT.